The entry below gives a single T cell receptor beta chain sequence along with its context. Next came a second PCR, run for about 6 to 11 cycles, which used a sample-barcoded 5' primer along with a J-beta primer mix. TCRdb re-derived calls from the 5' RACE reads in MiXCR, one entry per CDR3 protein. The sample has about 900,000 distinct CDR3 sequences, about 48% seen once; the top ten hold around an eighth. This CDR3 has 16 residues. The germline CDR1 and CDR2 sequences are SQVTM and ANQGSEA. Trimming cost V 2 bases and J 0 bases, with 16 bases left between them. In terms of origin and age, donors were healthy Caucasian individuals from Russia aged roughly 6 to 95. Peripheral blood was drawn, around 9.5 milliliters per donor. The sample originates from a study of blood T cells in healthy people across ages.

What was sequenced was blood. The receptor was isolated from a man aged 30 to 39 in good health. V usage is TRBV29-1 and J usage is TRBJ2-5, with D perhaps given as TRBD1 or TRBD2 (7 bases each). The CDR3 loop reads CSVESGDRAYQETQYF. CDR3 bases: TGCAGCGTTGAAAGCGGGGACAGAGCGTACCAAGAGACCCAGTACTTC. Together with reference TRBV29-1 and TRBJ2-5, the CDR3 gives the full variable domain: SAVISQKPSRDICQRGTSLTIQCQVDSQVTMMFWYRQQPGQSLTLIATANQGSEATYESGFVIDKFPISRPNLTFSTLTVSNMSPEDSSIYLCSVESGDRAYQETQYFGPGTRLLVL.